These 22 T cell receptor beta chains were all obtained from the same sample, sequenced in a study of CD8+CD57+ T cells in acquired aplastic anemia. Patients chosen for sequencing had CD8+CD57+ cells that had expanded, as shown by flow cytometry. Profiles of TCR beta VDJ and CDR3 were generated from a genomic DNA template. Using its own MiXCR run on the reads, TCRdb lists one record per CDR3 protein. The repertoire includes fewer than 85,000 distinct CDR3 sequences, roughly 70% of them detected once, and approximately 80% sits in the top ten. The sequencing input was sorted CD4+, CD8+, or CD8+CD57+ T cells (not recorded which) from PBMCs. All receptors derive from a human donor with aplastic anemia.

The CDR3 region has the DNA TGTGCCAGCAGCGCGGGACAGGGAGCCTATGGCTACACCTTC. Its protein product is CASSAGQGAYGYTF. V gene TRBV7-9 combines with J gene TRBJ1-2, with 9 bases lining up with TRBD1. With 5 bases clipped from V and 4 bases from J, the junction kept 5 bases outside the gene matches. Germline CDR1 and CDR2: SEHNR and FQNEAQ (reference sequence). This CDR3 region has 14 residues.

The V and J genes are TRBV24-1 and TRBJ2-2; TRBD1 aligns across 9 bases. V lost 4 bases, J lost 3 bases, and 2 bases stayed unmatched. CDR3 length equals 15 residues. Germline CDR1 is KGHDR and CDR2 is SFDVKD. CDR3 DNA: TGTGCCACCAGTGACGGACAGGGGTACACCGGGGAGCTGTTTTTT. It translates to CATSDGQGYTGELFF.

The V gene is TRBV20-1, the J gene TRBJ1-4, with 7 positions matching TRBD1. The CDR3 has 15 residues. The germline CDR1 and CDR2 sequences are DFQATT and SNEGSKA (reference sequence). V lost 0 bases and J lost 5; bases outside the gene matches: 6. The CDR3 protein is CSARDTGQSNEKLFF. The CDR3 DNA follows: TGCAGTGCTAGAGATACGGGACAGTCAAATGAAAAACTGTTTTTT.

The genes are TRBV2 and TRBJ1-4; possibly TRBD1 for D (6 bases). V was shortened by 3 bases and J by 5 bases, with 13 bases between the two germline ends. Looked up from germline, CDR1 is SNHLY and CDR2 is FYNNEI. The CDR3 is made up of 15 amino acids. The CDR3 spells CASSDSGRGNEKLFF. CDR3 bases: TGTGCCAGCAGTGACTCAGGGAGGGGGAATGAAAAACTGTTTTTT. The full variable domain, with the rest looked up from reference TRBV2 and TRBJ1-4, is EPEVTQTPSHQVTQMGQEVILRCVPISNHLYFYWYRQILGQKVEFLVSFYNNEISEKSEIFDDQFSVERPDGSNFTLKIRSTKLEDSAMYFCASSDSGRGNEKLFFGSGTQLSVL.

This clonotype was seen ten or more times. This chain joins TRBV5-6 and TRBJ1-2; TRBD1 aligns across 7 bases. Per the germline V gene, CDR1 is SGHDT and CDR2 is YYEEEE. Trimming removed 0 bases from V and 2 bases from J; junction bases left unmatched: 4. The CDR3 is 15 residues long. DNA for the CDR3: TGTGCCAGCAGCTTGGCCCGGGACAGCAACTATGGCTACACCTTC. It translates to CASSLARDSNYGYTF. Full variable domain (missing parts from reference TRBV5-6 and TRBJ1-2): DAGVTQSPTHLIKTRGQQVTLRCSPKSGHDTVSWYQQALGQGPQFIFQYYEEEERQRGNFPDRFSGHQFPNYSSELNVNALLLGDSALYLCASSLARDSNYGYTFGSGTRLTVV.

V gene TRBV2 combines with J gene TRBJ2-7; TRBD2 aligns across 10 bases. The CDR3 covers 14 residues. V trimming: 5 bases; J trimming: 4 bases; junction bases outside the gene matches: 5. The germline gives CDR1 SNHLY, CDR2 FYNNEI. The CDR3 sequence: CASSLAGGGYEQYF. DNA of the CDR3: TGTGCCAGCAGTTTAGCGGGAGGAGGATACGAGCAGTACTTC.

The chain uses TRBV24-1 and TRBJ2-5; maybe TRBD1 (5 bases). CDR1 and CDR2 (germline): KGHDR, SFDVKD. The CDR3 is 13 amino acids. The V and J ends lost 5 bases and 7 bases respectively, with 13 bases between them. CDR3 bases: TGTGCCACCAGTGCCCGGCAGGGTGGGACCCAGTACTTC. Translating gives CATSARQGGTQYF.

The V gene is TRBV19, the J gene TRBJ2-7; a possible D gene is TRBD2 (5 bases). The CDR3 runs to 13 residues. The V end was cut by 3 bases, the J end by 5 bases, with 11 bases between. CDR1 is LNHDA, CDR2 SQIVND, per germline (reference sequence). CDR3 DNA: TGTGCCAGTAGTATGGGTAGGGAGAACGAGCAGTACTTC. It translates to CASSMGRENEQYF.

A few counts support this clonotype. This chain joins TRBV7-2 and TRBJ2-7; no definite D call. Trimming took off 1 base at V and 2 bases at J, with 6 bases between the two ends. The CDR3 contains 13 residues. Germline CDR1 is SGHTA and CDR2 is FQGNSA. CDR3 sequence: CASSLGWAYEQYF. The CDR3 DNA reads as TGTGCCAGCAGCTTAGGTTGGGCCTACGAGCAGTACTTC.

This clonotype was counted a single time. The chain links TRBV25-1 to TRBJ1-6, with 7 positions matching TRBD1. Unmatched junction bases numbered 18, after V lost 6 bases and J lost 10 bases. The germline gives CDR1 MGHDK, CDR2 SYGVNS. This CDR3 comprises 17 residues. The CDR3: CASRDPGQTLPGSPLHF. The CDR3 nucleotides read TGTGCCAGCAGGGACCCGGGACAGACACTTCCAGGATCACCCCTCCACTTT.

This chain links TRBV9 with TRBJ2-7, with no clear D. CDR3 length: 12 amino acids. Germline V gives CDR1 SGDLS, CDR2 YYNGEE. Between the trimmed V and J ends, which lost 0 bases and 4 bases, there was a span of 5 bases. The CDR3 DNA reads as TGTGCCAGCAGCGTAGACTTTTACGAGCAGTACTTC. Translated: CASSVDFYEQYF.

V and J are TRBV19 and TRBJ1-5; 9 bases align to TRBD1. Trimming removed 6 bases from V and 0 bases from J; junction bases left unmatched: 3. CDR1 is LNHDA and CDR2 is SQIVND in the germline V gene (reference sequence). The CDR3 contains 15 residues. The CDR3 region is CASRRTGDSNQPQHF. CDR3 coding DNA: TGTGCCAGTAGACGGACAGGGGATAGCAATCAGCCCCAGCATTTT.

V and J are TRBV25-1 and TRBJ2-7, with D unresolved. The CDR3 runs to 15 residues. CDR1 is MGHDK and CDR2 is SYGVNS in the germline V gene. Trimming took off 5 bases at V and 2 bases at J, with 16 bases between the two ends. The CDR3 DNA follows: TGTGCCAGCAGTCCAATTCAGGAGCGCCCCTACGAGCAGTACTTC. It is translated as CASSPIQERPYEQYF.

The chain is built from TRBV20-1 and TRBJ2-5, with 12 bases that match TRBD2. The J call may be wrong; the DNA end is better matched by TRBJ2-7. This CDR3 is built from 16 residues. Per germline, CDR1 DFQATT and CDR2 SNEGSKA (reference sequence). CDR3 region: CSARLAGAKIAYEQYF. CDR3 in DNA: TGCAGTGCAAGACTAGCGGGAGCGAAGATTGCCTACGAGCAGTACTTC.

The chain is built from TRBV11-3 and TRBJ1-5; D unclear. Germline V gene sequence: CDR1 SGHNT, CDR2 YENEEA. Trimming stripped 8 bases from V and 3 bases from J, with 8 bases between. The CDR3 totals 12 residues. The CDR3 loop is CASSKYNQPQHF. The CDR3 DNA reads TGTGCCAGCTCCAAGTACAATCAGCCCCAGCATTTT.

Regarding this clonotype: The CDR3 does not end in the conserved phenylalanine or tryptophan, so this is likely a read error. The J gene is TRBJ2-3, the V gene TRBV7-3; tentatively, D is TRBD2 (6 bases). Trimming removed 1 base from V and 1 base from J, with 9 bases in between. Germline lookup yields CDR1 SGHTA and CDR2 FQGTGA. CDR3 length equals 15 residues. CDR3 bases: TGTGCCAGCAGCTTAAAGGCTAGCGGCACAGATACGCAGTATCTT. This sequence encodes CASSLKASGTDTQYL.

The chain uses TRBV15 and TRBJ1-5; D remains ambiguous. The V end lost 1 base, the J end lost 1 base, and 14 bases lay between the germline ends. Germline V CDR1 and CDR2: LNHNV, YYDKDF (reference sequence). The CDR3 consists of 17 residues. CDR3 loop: CATSRALRGLSNQPQHF. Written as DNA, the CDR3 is TGTGCCACCAGCAGAGCCTTAAGAGGTTTGAGCAATCAGCCCCAGCATTTT.

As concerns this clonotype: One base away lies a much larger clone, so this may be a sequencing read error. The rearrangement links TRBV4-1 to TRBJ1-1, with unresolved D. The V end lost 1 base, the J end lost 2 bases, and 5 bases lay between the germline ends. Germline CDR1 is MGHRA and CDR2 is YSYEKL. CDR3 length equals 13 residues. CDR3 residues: CASSQAPNTEAFF. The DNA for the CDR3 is TGCGCCAGCAGCCAAGCCCCCAACACTGAAGCTTTCTTT.

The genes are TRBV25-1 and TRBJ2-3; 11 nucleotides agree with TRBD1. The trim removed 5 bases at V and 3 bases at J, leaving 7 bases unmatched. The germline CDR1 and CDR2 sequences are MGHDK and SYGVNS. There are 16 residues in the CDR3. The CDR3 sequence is CASSSPGQGATDTQYF. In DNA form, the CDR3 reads TGTGCCAGCAGTTCGCCCGGACAGGGGGCTACAGATACGCAGTATTTT. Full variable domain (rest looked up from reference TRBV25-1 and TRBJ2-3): EADIYQTPRYLVIGTGKKITLECSQTMGHDKMYWYQQDPGMELHLIHYSYGVNSTEKGDLSSESTVSRIRTEHFPLTLESARPSHTSQYLCASSSPGQGATDTQYFGPGTRLTVL.

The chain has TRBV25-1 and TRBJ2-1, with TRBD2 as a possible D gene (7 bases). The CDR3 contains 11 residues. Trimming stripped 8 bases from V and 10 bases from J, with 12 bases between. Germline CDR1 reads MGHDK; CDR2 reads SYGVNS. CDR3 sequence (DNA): TGTGCCAGCGTAGGGGGAGGGGAGCAGTTCTTC. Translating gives CASVGGGEQFF.

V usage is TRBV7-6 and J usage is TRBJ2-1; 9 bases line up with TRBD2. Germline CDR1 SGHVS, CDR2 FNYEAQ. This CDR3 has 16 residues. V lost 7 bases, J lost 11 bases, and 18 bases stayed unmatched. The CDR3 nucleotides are TGTGCCAGCACCCCGTCCGCGGGGGGGTTAGGACGTAAGCAGTTCTTC. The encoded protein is CASTPSAGGLGRKQFF.

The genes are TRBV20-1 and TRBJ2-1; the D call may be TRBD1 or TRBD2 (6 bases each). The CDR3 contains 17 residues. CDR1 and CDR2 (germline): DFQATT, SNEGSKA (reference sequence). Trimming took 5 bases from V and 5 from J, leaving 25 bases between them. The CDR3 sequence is CSARQSGRGGRDNEQFF. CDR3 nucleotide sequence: TGCAGTGCTCGTCAGAGTGGGCGTGGGGGGCGTGACAATGAGCAGTTCTTC.